The entry that follows covers one T cell receptor (beta chain) sequence. This entry is derived from a study of blood T cell repertoires in COVID-19. Overall study: Acute and convalescent COVID-19 samples came from the United States, Italy and Spain. PBMCs, B-cell-depleted T cells, or T cells were the source of the cDNA or gDNA that made up the material.

In the study's own analysis: From reference gene primer amplification, estimates of nucleated cell counts were derived. The data were produced by immunoSEQ multiplex PCR, yet TCRdb's version contains in-frame clones alone and is incomplete. D and trimming come from the DNA, and the V and J calls and clone size come from that table. The repertoire includes about 210,000 clones, roughly 85% of them detected once, and 2% to 3% sits in the top ten. V lost 3 bases, J lost 6 bases, and 14 bases lay in between. This CDR3 is 14 amino acids long. Germline lookup yields CDR1 LNHDA and CDR2 SQIVND (reference sequence).

The J gene is TRBJ1-2, the V gene TRBV19, with unresolved D. The TCR comes from a woman in her thirties or forties with active or convalescent COVID-19. The sample was peripheral blood. In nucleotides, the CDR3 is TGTGCCAGTAGTATCCGGGGAAAGACAAATGGCTACACCTTC. It yields the protein CASSIRGKTNGYTF.